The clone carrying this T cell receptor (beta chain) has just a few counts. Its antigen is still unknown. This entry comes from a study of response to subunit inactivated influenza vaccine. Regarding the study as a whole: The study's authors posited that every seasonal influenza vaccination enlists few new T cells.

TCRdb fed the RT-PCR reads into MiXCR, producing one record per CDR3 protein. The sample shows some 520,000 distinct CDR3 sequences, more than 15% of them seen only once. The CDR3 is made up of 15 amino acids. CDR1 and CDR2 (germline): SEHNR, FQNEAQ (reference sequence). Trimming took 4 bases from V and 4 from J; bases not matched to a gene: 8. The TCR comes from a man aged 45 to 75 who received an inactivated influenza vaccine. The V and J genes are TRBV7-9 and TRBJ2-3; 7 bases line up with TRBD1. The sequencing here drew on CD4+ T cells sorted from PBMCs, taken around 25 months after vaccination. CDR3 sequence reads: CASSSSGGISDTQYF. The CDR3, as DNA: TGTGCCAGCAGCTCCTCAGGGGGTATCTCAGATACGCAGTATTTT.